Given below is one T cell receptor beta chain in context. Per germline, CDR1 MRHNA and CDR2 SNTAGT. This CDR3 is built from 13 residues. Between the trimmed V and J ends, which lost 9 bases and 5 bases, there was a span of 17 bases. The source of the sample is a study of blood T cell repertoires in COVID-19. Turning to the study itself: Samples representing acute and convalescent COVID-19 were sourced from the United States, Italy and Spain.

Per the study methods: Scientists estimated how many nucleated cells there were by amplifying reference gene primers. The table came from immunoSEQ multiplex PCR; TCRdb's copy has only in-frame clones and leaves some out. For V, J and clone size, that table is used; D and trimming come from the DNA. The sample includes over 50,000 clones, 80% to 90% of them seen just once. The receptor was isolated from a human donor in a cohort sampled during active COVID-19. The material sequenced was peripheral blood. This rearrangement joins TRBV6-4 to TRBJ2-7, with D uncertain. CDR3: CAREARSFHEQYF. For the CDR3, the DNA is TGTGCCAGGGAAGCGCGGAGCTTCCACGAGCAGTACTTC.